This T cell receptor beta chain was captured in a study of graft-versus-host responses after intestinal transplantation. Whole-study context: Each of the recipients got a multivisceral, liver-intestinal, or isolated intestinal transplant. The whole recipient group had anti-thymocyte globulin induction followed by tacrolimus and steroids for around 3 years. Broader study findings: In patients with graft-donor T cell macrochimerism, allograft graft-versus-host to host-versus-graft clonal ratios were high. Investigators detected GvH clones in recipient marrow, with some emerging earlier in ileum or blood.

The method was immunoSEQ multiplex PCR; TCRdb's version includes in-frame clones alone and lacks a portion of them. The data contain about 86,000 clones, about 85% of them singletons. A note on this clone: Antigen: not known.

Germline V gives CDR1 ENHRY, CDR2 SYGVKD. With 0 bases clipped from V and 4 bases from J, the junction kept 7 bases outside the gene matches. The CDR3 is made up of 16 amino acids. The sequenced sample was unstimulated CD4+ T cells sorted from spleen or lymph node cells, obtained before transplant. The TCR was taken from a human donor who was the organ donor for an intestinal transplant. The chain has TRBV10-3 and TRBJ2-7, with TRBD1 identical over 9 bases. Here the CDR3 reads CAISESVGQGLYEQYF. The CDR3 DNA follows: TGTGCCATCAGTGAGTCGGTGGGACAGGGACTTTACGAGCAGTACTTC.